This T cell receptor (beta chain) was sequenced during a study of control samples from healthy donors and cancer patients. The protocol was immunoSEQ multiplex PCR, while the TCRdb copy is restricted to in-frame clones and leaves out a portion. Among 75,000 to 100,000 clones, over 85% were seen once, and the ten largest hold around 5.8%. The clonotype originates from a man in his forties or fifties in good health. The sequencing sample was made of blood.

The DNA of the CDR3 is TGTGCCAGCAGTAAATGGACAGGGACCGGGTATGGCTACACCTTC. Its translation: CASSKWTGTGYGYTF. The V and J genes are TRBV2 and TRBJ1-2, with 8 bases that match TRBD1. V trimming: 5 bases; J trimming: 5 bases; junction bases outside the gene matches: 10. Per germline, CDR1 SNHLY and CDR2 FYNNEI. The CDR3 totals 15 residues.